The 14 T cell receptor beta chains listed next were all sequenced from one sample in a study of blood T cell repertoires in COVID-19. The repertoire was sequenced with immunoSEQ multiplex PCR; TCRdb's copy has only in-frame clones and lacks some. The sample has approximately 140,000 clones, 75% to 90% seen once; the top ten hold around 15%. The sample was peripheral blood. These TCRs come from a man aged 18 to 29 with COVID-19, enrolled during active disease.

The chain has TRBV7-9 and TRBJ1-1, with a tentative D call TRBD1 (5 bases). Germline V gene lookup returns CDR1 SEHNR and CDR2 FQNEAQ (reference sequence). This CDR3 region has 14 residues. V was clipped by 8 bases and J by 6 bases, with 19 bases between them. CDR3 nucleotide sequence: TGTGCCAGCGGAGGTTGGGGGAGGTATCCTGAAGCTTTCTTT. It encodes CASGGWGRYPEAFF. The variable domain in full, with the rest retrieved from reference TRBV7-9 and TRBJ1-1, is DTGVSQNPRHKITKRGQNVTFRCDPISEHNRLYWYRQTLGQGPEFLTYFQNEAQLEKSRLLSDRFSAERPKGSFSTLEIQRTEQGDSAMYLCASGGWGRYPEAFFGQGTRLTVV.

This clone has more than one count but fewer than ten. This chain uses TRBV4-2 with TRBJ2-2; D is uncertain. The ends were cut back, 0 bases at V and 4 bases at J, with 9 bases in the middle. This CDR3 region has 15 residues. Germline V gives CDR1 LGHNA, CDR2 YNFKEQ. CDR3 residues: CASSQDRSPTGELFF. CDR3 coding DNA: TGTGCCAGCAGCCAAGACAGGTCACCCACCGGGGAGCTGTTTTTT.

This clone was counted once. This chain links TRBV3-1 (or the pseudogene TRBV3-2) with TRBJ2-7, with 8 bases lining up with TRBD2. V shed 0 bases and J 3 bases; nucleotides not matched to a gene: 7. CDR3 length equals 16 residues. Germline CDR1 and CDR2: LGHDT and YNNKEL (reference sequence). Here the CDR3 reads CASSQDRRTSNYEQYF. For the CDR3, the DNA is TGTGCCAGCAGCCAAGATAGGAGGACTAGCAACTACGAGCAGTACTTC.

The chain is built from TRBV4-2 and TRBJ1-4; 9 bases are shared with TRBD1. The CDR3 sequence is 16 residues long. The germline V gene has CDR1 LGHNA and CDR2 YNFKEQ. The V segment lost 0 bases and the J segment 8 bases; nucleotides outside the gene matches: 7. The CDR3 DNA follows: TGTGCCAGCAGCCAAGATCTGGGGACAGGGAAAGAAAAACTGTTTTTT. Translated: CASSQDLGTGKEKLFF.

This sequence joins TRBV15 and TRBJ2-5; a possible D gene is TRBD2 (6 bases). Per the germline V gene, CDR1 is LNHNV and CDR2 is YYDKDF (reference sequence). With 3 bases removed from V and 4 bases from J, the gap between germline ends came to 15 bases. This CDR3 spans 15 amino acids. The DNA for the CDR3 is TGTGCCACCAGCAGCCTTGCGGGGACCCGAGAGACCCAGTACTTC. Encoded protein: CATSSLAGTRETQYF.

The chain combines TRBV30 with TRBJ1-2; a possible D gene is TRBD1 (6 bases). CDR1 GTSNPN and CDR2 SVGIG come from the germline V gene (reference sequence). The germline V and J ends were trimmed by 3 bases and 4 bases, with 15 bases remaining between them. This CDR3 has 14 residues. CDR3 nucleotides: TGTGCCTGGAGAGGAACAGGGATAGGCTATGGCTACACCTTC. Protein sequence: CAWRGTGIGYGYTF.

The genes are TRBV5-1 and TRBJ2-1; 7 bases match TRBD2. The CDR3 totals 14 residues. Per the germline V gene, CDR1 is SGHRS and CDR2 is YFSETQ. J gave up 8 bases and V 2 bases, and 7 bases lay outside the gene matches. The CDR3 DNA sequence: TGCGCCAGCAGCTTATACGGGAGGCGAGATGAGCAGTTCTTC. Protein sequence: CASSLYGRRDEQFF.

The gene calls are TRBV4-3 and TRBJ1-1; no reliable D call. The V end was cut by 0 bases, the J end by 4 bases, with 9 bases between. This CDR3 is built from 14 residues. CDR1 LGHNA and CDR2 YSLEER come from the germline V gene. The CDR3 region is CASSQDIGATEAFF. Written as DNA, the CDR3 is TGCGCCAGCAGCCAAGATATCGGAGCCACTGAAGCTTTCTTT.

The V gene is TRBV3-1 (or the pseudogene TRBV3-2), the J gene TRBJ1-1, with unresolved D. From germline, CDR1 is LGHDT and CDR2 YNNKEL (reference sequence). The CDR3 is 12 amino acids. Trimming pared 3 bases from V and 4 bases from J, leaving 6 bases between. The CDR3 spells CASSQSLTEAFF. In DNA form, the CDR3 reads TGTGCCAGCAGCCAGTCTCTCACTGAAGCTTTCTTT.

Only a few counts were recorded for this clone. This CDR3 is CASSSETGYTYGYTF. The CDR3 DNA sequence: TGTGCCAGCAGCTCAGAAACAGGGTATACCTATGGCTACACCTTC. J is TRBJ1-2 and V is TRBV5-4; the D gene is possibly TRBD1 (6 bases). There are 15 residues in the CDR3. CDR1 and CDR2 from the germline V gene are SGHNT and YYREEE (reference sequence). The germline V and J ends were trimmed by 3 bases and 4 bases, with 16 bases remaining between them.

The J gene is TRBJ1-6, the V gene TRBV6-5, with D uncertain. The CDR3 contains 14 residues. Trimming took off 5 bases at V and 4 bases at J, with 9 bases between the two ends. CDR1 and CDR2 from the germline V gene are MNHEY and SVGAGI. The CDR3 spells CASSLTGYNSPLHF. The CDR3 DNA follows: TGTGCCAGCAGTCTGACTGGGTATAATTCACCCCTCCACTTT.

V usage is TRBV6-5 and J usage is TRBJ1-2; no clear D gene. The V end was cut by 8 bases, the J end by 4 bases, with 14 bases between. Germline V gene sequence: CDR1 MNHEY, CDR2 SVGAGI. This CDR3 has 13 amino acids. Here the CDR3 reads CASRPPGTYGYTF. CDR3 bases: TGTGCCAGCCGCCCCCCAGGAACCTATGGCTACACCTTC.

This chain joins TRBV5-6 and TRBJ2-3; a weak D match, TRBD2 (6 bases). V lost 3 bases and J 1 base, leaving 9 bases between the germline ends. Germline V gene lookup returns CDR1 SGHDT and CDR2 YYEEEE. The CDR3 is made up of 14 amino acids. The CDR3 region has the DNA TGTGCCAGCAGCTGGGGGACTGGCACAGATACGCAGTATTTT. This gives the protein CASSWGTGTDTQYF.

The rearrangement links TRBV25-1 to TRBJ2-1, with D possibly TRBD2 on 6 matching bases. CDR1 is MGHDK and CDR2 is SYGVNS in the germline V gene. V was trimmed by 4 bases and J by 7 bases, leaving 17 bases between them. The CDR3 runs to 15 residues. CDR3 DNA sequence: TGTGCCAGCAGTGTTCCCGGGACTCCCCGGAATGAGCAGTTCTTC. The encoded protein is CASSVPGTPRNEQFF.